This T cell receptor beta chain was identified during a study of control samples from healthy donors and cancer patients (dated by TCRdb to the early 2020s). For this clone: The antigen it recognizes is unknown. No much larger clone exists at a distance of one base, and base qualities are not known.

The germline V gene sets CDR1 to SGHTA and CDR2 to FQGNSA. The CDR3 goes from the cysteine to the phenylalanine over 20 residues. The retained sequence is limited to the CDR3, 60 bases, with the frame set at the first base. The V and J ends are trimmed by 0 bases and 9 bases, leaving 32 bases between them. The protocol used for the library was the immunoSEQ multiplex PCR assay. TCRdb limited this immuneACCESS table to in-frame rearrangements with V and J called. A share of clones is missing; checked studies link under half to unresolved V genes, and the rest is unexplained. This sample gives about 120,000 clones in total; more than 75% of them show up just once. The ten biggest clones cover about 2.5% of the sample.

The sequence came from a woman in her sixties or seventies in good health. The sample consisted of blood. The chain couples TRBV7-2 to TRBJ2-5; the best D guess is TRBD1, with 6 bases matching. In nucleotide form, the sequence is TGTGCCAGCAGCTTAGCAAGACTGTTAGGGGGAACGGACAGCCGAATATCCCAGTACTTC. This sequence encodes CASSLARLLGGTDSRISQYF.